These 22 T cell receptor beta chains originate from one sample sequenced in a study of T cell repertoires in cytomegalovirus infection. TCRdb recomputed calls from the reads with MiXCR, one row per CDR3 protein. Of around 550,000 distinct CDR3 sequences in the sample, less than 30% were seen once. The sample comprised PBMCs. These receptors came from a human donor in good health (CMV status not recorded). Some clones in this sample may be carry-over from other donors' samples.

The chain employs TRBV28 and TRBJ2-1, with D unclear. CDR1 is MDHEN, CDR2 SYDVKM, per germline. V was pared by 6 bases and J by 9 bases, with 12 bases between. There are 12 residues in the CDR3. DNA of the CDR3: TGTGCCAGCAGCAACCCCGGTGGTGAGCAGTTCTTC. Translation: CASSNPGGEQFF.

This clonotype was found many times. This chain joins TRBV7-2 and TRBJ1-1, with a possible D match to TRBD1 (5 bases). Trimming took 3 bases from V and 4 from J, leaving 9 bases between them. Germline V lookup: CDR1 SGHTA, CDR2 FQGNSA. The CDR3 contains 13 residues. The CDR3 DNA sequence: TGTGCCAGCAGCTTCCCAGGGAGCACTGAAGCTTTCTTT. Protein product: CASSFPGSTEAFF.

This clonotype was counted ten times or more. The rearrangement uses TRBV7-2 and TRBJ1-1; 7 bases are a match to TRBD1. Germline V gene lookup returns CDR1 SGHTA and CDR2 FQGNSA. The CDR3 loop spans 14 amino acids. J was trimmed by 5 bases and V by 4 bases; bases with no gene match: 7. The CDR3 loop is CASSYRQGGTEAFF. In nucleotides, the CDR3 is TGTGCCAGCAGCTACCGACAGGGAGGGACTGAAGCTTTCTTT.

This clonotype was counted ten times or more. The V and J genes are TRBV7-2 and TRBJ2-7, with TRBD2 matching over 8 bases. The CDR3 is made up of 14 amino acids. Germline V CDR1 and CDR2: SGHTA, FQGNSA. With V trimmed by 2 bases and J by 5 bases, 5 bases remained unmatched. CDR3 protein: CASSLMRGRNEQYF. As DNA, the CDR3 is TGTGCCAGCAGCTTAATGCGCGGGAGGAACGAGCAGTACTTC. Together with reference TRBV7-2 and TRBJ2-7, the CDR3 gives the full variable domain: GAGVSQSPSNKVTEKGKDVELRCDPISGHTALYWYRQSLGQGLEFLIYFQGNSAPDKSGLPSDRFSAERTGGSVSTLTIQRTQQEDSAVYLCASSLMRGRNEQYFGPGTRLTVT.

V usage is TRBV5-1 and J usage is TRBJ1-2; 8 bases match TRBD1. CDR1 and CDR2 (germline): SGHRS, YFSETQ. The CDR3 runs 17 residues. Unmatched junction bases numbered 17, after V lost 3 bases and J lost 7 bases. CDR3 sequence: CASSSGDRFILGSGYTF. The CDR3 DNA reads TGCGCCAGCAGCTCGGGGGACAGGTTTATCCTCGGGAGTGGCTACACCTTC.

This clonotype was counted ten times or more. The J gene is TRBJ2-5, the V gene TRBV7-2; TRBD1 aligns across 7 bases. The CDR3 contains 15 residues. CDR1 and CDR2 from the germline V gene are SGHTA and FQGNSA. Trimming took 5 bases from V and 1 from J; bases not matched to a gene: 7. The CDR3: CASSKTGQTQETQYF. The DNA for the CDR3 is TGTGCCAGCAGCAAGACGGGACAGACCCAAGAGACCCAGTACTTC.

This clonotype was counted a few times. The V gene is TRBV5-1, the J gene TRBJ2-1, with 7 bases lining up with TRBD1. With V trimmed by 0 bases and J by 6 bases, 6 bases remained unmatched. This CDR3 contains 15 residues. Per the germline V gene, CDR1 is SGHRS and CDR2 is YFSETQ. In DNA, the CDR3 is TGCGCCAGCAGCTTGGGACAGGGTCCATTCAATGAGCAGTTCTTC. Protein product: CASSLGQGPFNEQFF.

The chain joins TRBV6-1 to TRBJ2-5; D assignment may be TRBD1 or TRBD2 (5 bases each). The CDR3 loop spans 16 amino acids. V lost 5 bases to trimming and J lost 1 base, with 17 bases between them. From germline, CDR1 is MNHNS and CDR2 SASEGT. The CDR3: CASSYFSGTAQETQYF. CDR3 in DNA: TGTGCCAGCAGTTATTTCTCCGGGACGGCCCAAGAGACCCAGTACTTC.

This clonotype was counted many times. The genes are TRBV7-2 and TRBJ1-5; the match to TRBD1 covers 7 bases. The ends lost 5 bases at V and 5 bases at J; junction bases unmatched: 6. Germline V gene data show CDR1 as SGHTA and CDR2 as FQGNSA. The CDR3 contains 14 residues. The CDR3 spells CASSRFTGDQPQHF. In DNA, the CDR3 is TGTGCCAGCAGCCGCTTTACAGGGGATCAGCCCCAGCATTTT.

This clonotype was counted between two and nine times. The genes are TRBV13 and TRBJ2-1; D is uncertain. The CDR3 runs to 13 residues. V was trimmed by 5 bases and J by 10 bases, leaving 15 bases between them. CDR1 PRHDT and CDR2 FYEKMQ come from the germline V gene (reference sequence). The CDR3 here is CASSGSPSREQFF. CDR3 DNA: TGTGCCAGCAGCGGATCACCGTCCAGGGAGCAGTTCTTC.

This clonotype was observed a handful of times. This chain links TRBV18 with TRBJ2-3; D remains unclear. Germline V gene lookup returns CDR1 KGHSH and CDR2 LQKENI. With 3 bases removed from V and 2 bases from J, the gap between germline ends came to 12 bases. This CDR3 contains 15 residues. The CDR3: CASSPVGHTTDTQYF. The CDR3 nucleotides read TGTGCCAGCTCACCGGTAGGCCATACCACAGATACGCAGTATTTT.

This chain joins TRBV27 and TRBJ2-1; 7 nucleotides agree with TRBD1. CDR3 size: 15 residues. The ends lost 7 bases at V and 5 bases at J; junction bases unmatched: 11. CDR1 is MNHEY and CDR2 is SMNVEV in the germline V gene (reference sequence). The CDR3 DNA reads as TGTGCCAGCAAGACTCGCCGGGACAGACACAATGAGCAGTTCTTC. Residues: CASKTRRDRHNEQFF.

The chain couples TRBV12-5 to TRBJ1-1; 7 nucleotides line up with TRBD1. The CDR3 contains 16 residues. V trimming: 2 bases; J trimming: 4 bases; junction bases outside the gene matches: 10. Per the germline V gene, CDR1 is LGHNT and CDR2 is FRNRAP. Here the CDR3 DNA reads TGTGCTAGTGGTTTGTCGACAGGGCCCCCGGTCACTGAAGCTTTCTTT. This gives the protein CASGLSTGPPVTEAFF.

The gene calls are TRBV30 and TRBJ1-2; 9 bases fit TRBD1. The germline V gene has CDR1 GTSNPN and CDR2 SVGIG (reference sequence). The CDR3 extends over 15 amino acids. V lost 8 bases to trimming and J lost 2 bases; unmatched junction nucleotides: 12. The CDR3 DNA reads TGTGCCCGCTGGACAGGGGACCCTAACAACTATGGCTACACCTTC. It is translated as CARWTGDPNNYGYTF.

The sample holds a few counts of this clonotype. V and J are TRBV10-3 and TRBJ2-3; no clear D. The CDR3 runs to 13 residues. The V end lost 8 bases, the J end lost 6 bases, and 15 bases lay between the germline ends. Germline values: CDR1 ENHRY, CDR2 SYGVKD. The CDR3, as DNA: TGTGCCATCGGCTCGCCGGAGACTGATACGCAGTATTTT. It encodes CAIGSPETDTQYF.

This clonotype was picked up a small number of times. This chain joins TRBV12-3 or TRBV12-4 and TRBJ2-3; a weak D match, TRBD2 (6 bases). Between the trimmed V and J ends, which lost 7 bases and 9 bases, there was a span of 17 bases. This CDR3 is 13 amino acids long. The CDR3 DNA reads TGTGCCAGCACCCCGCCGGGGGTGAGAACGCAGTATTTT. This gives the protein CASTPPGVRTQYF.

This clonotype was picked up a small number of times. The V and J genes are TRBV5-8 and TRBJ1-6, with 8 bases fitting TRBD1. Trimming at V came to 4 bases and at J to 7 bases, leaving 4 bases not matched to a gene. This CDR3 region has 14 residues. CDR1 is SGHTS, CDR2 YDEGEE, per germline. The CDR3, as DNA: TGTGCCAGCAGCGGCCGGGACAGGAATTCACCCCTCCACTTT. Its translation is CASSGRDRNSPLHF.

This clonotype was recorded a few times. J is TRBJ2-6 and V is TRBV20-1; D gene uncertain. The CDR3 totals 15 residues. The germline V and J ends were trimmed by 6 bases and 2 bases, with 14 bases remaining between them. The germline gives CDR1 DFQATT, CDR2 SNEGSKA (reference sequence). Here the CDR3 reads CSAPPMGTGANVLTF. CDR3 coding DNA: TGCAGTGCCCCCCCCATGGGGACTGGGGCCAACGTCCTGACTTTC.

This clonotype was observed a handful of times. The chain uses TRBV20-1 and TRBJ2-3; 14 bases line up with TRBD2. In germline, CDR1 is DFQATT, CDR2 SNEGSKA (reference sequence). This CDR3 has 15 residues. V was pared by 6 bases and J by 6 bases, with 8 bases of the junction left unmatched. The CDR3 loop is CSASGLAGGLDTQYF. CDR3 in DNA: TGCAGTGCCTCTGGACTAGCGGGAGGTCTTGATACGCAGTATTTT.

This clonotype was observed a few times. CDR3 residues: CATSRPRTGADTQYF. The CDR3 DNA reads as TGTGCCACCAGCAGGCCTAGGACAGGGGCAGATACGCAGTATTTT. This sequence joins TRBV15 and TRBJ2-3; 9 nucleotides align to TRBD1. J lost 4 bases, V lost 3 bases, and 5 bases had no gene match. CDR3 size: 15 residues. The germline gives CDR1 LNHNV, CDR2 YYDKDF (reference sequence).

The chain couples TRBV20-1 to TRBJ1-1, with 8 nucleotides matching TRBD1. The CDR3 length is 16 residues. Germline loops: CDR1 DFQATT, CDR2 SNEGSKA (reference sequence). Germline trimming cut 0 bases from V and 3 bases from J; bases unmatched to any gene: 9. For the CDR3, the DNA is TGCAGTGCTAGAGAAACAGGGGGTCCGGCGTACACTGAAGCTTTCTTT. This encodes CSARETGGPAYTEAFF.

The chain uses TRBV2 and TRBJ2-1; a possible D gene is TRBD1 (6 bases). V was shortened by 5 bases and J by 6 bases, with 11 bases between the two germline ends. CDR3 length equals 13 residues. Germline-derived CDR1 and CDR2 are SNHLY and FYNNEI. The CDR3 DNA follows: TGTGCCAGCAGTACCTGGGACATCAATGAGCAGTTCTTC. This sequence encodes CASSTWDINEQFF.